The T cell receptor beta chain under discussion was sequenced for a study of early T cells in non-severe SARS-CoV-2 infection. The wider study: Unpaired chains resulted from sequencing bulk RNA of unsorted whole blood.

Study conclusions and caveats: In VDJdb matching, anti-spike CD8 responses were favored while private and CD4 specificities went missing.

V was pared by 6 bases and J by 0 bases, with 15 bases between. CDR3 length: 16 amino acids. From germline, CDR1 is MDHEN and CDR2 SYDVKM. TCRdb re-analysed the 5' RACE reads in MiXCR, keeping a single row per CDR3 protein. The sample holds 55,000 or so distinct CDR3 sequences, under 8% seen once. This clonotype was seen at least ten times. No antigen is known for it. The sequenced sample was whole blood, obtained at baseline. This chain uses TRBV28 with TRBJ1-5; tentative D call: TRBD1 (5 bases). The origin of this receptor is an adult who was a healthcare worker with PCR-confirmed SARS-CoV-2 infection or an uninfected control (not recorded which). CDR3 sequence: CASSPAQTDSNQPQHF. CDR3 nucleotide sequence: TGTGCCAGCAGCCCTGCTCAGACAGATAGCAATCAGCCCCAGCATTTT.